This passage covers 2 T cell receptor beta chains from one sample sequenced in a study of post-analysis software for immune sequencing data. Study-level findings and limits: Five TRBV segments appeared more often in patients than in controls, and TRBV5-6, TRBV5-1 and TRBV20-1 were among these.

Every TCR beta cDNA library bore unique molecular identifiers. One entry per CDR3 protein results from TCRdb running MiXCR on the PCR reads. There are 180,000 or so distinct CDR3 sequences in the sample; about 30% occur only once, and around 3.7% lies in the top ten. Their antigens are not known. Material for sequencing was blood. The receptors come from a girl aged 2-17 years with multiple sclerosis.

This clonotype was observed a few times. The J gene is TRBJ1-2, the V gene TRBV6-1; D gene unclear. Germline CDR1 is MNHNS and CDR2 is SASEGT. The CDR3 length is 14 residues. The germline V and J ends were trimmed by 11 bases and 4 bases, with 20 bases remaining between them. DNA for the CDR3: TGTGCCGCCTATAAAAGGGCAGCATCCTATGGCTACACCTTC. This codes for CAAYKRAASYGYTF.

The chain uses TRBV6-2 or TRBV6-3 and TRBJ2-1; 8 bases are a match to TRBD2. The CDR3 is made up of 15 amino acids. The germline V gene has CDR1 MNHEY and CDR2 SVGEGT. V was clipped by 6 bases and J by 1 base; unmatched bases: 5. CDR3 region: CASRPTSGSYNEQFF. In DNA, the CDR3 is TGTGCCAGCAGACCTACTAGCGGATCCTACAATGAGCAGTTCTTC.